This T cell receptor (beta chain) was profiled in a study of neoadjuvant anti-PD-1 for oral cavity cancer. The method was immunoSEQ multiplex PCR; TCRdb's version includes in-frame clones alone and lacks a portion of them. The profile shows about 16,000 clones, about 61% of them singletons. Overall study findings and caveats: Pretreatment Treg/Th17 ratio correlated inversely with post-treatment tumor clonality.

There are a few counts of this clone. Its antigen is still unknown. No culture or expansion preceded analysis of these blood cells. The receptor's source is a person between 35 and 79 years old with oral cavity squamous cell carcinoma. Sequences were derived from PBMCs, sampled before nivolumab (anti-PD-1) treatment.

CDR3 in amino acids: CASRGDGETQYF. The CDR3 nucleotides read TGTGCCAGCAGGGGCGACGGAGAGACCCAGTACTTC. The V call is TRBV27, the J call TRBJ2-5; D not certain. Trimming pared 6 bases from V and 4 bases from J, leaving 9 bases between. The CDR3 consists of 12 residues. Germline CDR1 and CDR2: MNHEY and SMNVEV (reference sequence).